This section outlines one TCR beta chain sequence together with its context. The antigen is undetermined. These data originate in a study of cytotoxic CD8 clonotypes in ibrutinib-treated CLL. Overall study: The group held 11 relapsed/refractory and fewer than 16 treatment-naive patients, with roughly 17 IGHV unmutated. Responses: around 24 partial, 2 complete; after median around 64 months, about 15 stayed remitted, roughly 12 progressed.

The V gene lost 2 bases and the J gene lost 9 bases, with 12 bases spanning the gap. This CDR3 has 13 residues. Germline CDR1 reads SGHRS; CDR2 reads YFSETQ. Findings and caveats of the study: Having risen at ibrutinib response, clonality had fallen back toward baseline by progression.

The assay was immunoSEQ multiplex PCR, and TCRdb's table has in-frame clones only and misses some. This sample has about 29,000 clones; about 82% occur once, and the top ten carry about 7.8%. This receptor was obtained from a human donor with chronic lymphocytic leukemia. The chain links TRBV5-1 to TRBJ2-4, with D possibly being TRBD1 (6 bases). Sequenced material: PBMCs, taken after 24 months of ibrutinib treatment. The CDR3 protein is CASSFGQSGIQYF. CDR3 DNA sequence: TGCGCCAGCAGCTTCGGACAGAGTGGCATTCAGTACTTC.